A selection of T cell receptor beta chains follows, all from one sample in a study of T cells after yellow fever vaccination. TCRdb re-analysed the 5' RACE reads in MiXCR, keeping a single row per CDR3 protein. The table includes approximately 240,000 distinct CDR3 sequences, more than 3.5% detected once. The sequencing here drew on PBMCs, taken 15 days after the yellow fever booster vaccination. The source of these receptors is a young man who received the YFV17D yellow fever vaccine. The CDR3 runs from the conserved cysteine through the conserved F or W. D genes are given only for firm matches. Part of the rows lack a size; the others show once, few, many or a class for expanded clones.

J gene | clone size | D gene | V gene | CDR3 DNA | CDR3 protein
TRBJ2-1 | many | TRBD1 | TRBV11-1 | TGTGCCAGCAGCCCCCGGGACAGGGGGAGGGATGAGCAGTTCTTC | CASSPRDRGRDEQFF
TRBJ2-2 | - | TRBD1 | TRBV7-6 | TGTGCCAGCAGCTTTGGGACAGGGAAGAACACCGGGGAGCTGTTTTTT | CASSFGTGKNTGELFF
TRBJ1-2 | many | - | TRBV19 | TGTGCCAGTAGTATAGATCGCCGGGGCGGAGGCTACACCTTC | CASSIDRRGGGYTF
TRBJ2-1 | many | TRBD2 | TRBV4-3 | TGCGCCAGCAGCCAACTTCCTAGCGGGGTCAATGAGCAGTTCTTC | CASSQLPSGVNEQFF
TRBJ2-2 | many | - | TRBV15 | TGTGCCACCAGCAGAGAACAGCTCACCGGGGAGCTGTTTTTT | CATSREQLTGELFF
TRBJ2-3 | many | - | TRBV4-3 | TGCGCCAGCAGCCAAGAGGTCTATACAGATACGCAGTATTTT | CASSQEVYTDTQYF
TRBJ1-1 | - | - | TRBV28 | TGTGCCAGCAGTTTTTCCTTGAACACTGAAGCTTTCTTT | CASSFSLNTEAFF
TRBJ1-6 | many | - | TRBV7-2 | TGTGCCAGCAGCCTAAACCTCGGCCTCGCATCACCCCTCCACTTT | CASSLNLGLASPLHF
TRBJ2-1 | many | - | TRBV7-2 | TGTGCCAGCAGCCACGGACTCTACAATGAGCAGTTCTTC | CASSHGLYNEQFF
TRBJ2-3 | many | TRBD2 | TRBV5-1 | TGCGCCAGCAGCGGGGATAGCGGGGGGGCCGGGGATACGCAGTATTTT | CASSGDSGGAGDTQYF
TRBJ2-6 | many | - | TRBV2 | TGTGCCAGCAGGATTGATCGCTCTGGGGCCAACGTCCTGACTTTC | CASRIDRSGANVLTF
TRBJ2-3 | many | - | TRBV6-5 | TGTGCCAGCAGTGTGGGGGCGGGGGTAGATACGCAGTATTTT | CASSVGAGVDTQYF
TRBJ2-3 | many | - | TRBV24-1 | TGTGCCACCAGTGATAATCCTTCAACTAGCACAGATACGCAGTATTTT | CATSDNPSTSTDTQYF
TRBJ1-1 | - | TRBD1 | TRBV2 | TGTGCCAGCAGTGACCGGACAGGGCTGAACACTGAAGCTTTCTTT | CASSDRTGLNTEAFF
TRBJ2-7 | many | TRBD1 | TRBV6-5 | TGTGCCAGCCGCCACTACGGGACAGGGTCCTACGAGCAGTACTTC | CASRHYGTGSYEQYF
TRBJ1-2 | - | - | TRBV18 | TGTGCCAGCTCACCTTCGCCAGCCCAGGGTGGCTACACCTTC | CASSPSPAQGGYTF
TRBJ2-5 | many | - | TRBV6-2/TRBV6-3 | TGTGCCAGCAGTTACCCTTTCGGCCTCTTGGAGGAGACCCAGTACTTC | CASSYPFGLLEETQYF
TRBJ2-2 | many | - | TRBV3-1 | TGTGCCAGCAGCCAAAGGCTAGTAGACACCGGGGAGCTGTTTTTT | CASSQRLVDTGELFF
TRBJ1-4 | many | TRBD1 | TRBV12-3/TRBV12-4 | TGTGCCAGCAGCTCTCGGGACAGCCGGGGTGAAAAACTGTTTTTT | CASSSRDSRGEKLFF
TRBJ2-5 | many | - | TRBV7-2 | TGTGCCAGCAGCTTAGGTGGCAGGGGGGGAGAGACCCAGTACTTC | CASSLGGRGGETQYF
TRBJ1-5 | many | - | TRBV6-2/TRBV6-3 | TGTGCCAGCACCCGGGGAGGGTCCAATCAGCCCCAGCATTTT | CASTRGGSNQPQHF
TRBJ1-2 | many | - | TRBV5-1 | TGCGCCAGCAGCTTGTCAGGGTATGGTCAAGGCTACACCTTC | CASSLSGYGQGYTF
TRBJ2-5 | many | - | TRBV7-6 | TGTGCCAGCGGCTACAGGGTCGGGGAGACCCAGTACTTC | CASGYRVGETQYF
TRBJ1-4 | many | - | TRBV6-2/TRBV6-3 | TGTGCCAGCAGTTTCCTCGCTGAAAAACTGTTTTTT | CASSFLAEKLFF
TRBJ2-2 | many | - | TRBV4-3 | TGCGCCAGCAGCCAAGAAGGCTGGGGAACCCGCAGGAATGCCGGGGAGCTGTTTTTT | CASSQEGWGTRRNAGELFF
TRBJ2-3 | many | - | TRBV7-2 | TGTGCCAGCAGCTTACCGACTCTCCCGGCCCGGTATTTT | CASSLPTLPARYF
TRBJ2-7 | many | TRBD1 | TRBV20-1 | TGCAGTGCCTGGGACAGTGTCTCCTACGAGCAGTACTTC | CSAWDSVSYEQYF
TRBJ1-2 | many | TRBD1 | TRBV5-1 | TGCGCCAGCAGCTCAACCGGGACAGGGTTTGACTATGGCTACACCTTC | CASSSTGTGFDYGYTF
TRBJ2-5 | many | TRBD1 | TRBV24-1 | TGTGCCACCAGTGATCCAGGACAGGGGAGGGAGACCCAGTACTTC | CATSDPGQGRETQYF
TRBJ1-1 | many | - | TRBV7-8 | TGTGCCAGCAACCCTACCGGGGCCCAGGGTGCTGAAGCTTTCTTT | CASNPTGAQGAEAFF
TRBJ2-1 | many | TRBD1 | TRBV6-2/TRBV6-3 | TGTGCCAGCAGTTCCACCTTGGACAGGGTGATCGACAATGAGCAGTTCTTC | CASSSTLDRVIDNEQFF
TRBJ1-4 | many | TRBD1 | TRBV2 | TGTGCCAGCAGCGGCTCGACAGGGGCGGAAAAACTGTTTTTT | CASSGSTGAEKLFF
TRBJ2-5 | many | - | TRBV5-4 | TGTGCCAGCAGCTTGGTGGGTGGCAGTCAAGAGACCCAGTACTTC | CASSLVGGSQETQYF
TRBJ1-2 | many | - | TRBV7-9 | TGTGCCAGCAGCTTAACCGGGCAGGGGCCCCGGGATGGCTACACCTTC | CASSLTGQGPRDGYTF
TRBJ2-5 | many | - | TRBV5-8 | TGTGCCAGCAGGCACCGAGGGGGGGTAGCGGACCAAGAGACCCAGTACTTC | CASRHRGGVADQETQYF
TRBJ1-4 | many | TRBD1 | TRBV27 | TGTGCCAGCAGTTCGAGAGGACAGGGGGCTAATGAAAAACTGTTTTTT | CASSSRGQGANEKLFF
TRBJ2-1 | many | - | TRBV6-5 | TGTGCCAGCAGTTACGGCGGTCGGAATGAGCAGTTCTTC | CASSYGGRNEQFF
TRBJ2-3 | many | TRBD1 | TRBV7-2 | TGTGCCACCGCAAGGGACAGGGATACAGATACGCAGTATTTT | CATARDRDTDTQYF
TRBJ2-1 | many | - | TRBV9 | TGTGCCAGCAGCGGGGACTCTTCCTACAATGAGCAGTTCTTC | CASSGDSSYNEQFF
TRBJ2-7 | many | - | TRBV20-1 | TGCAGTGCTAGGAAAGCAGGGATTCTGTCCTACGAGCAGTACTTC | CSARKAGILSYEQYF
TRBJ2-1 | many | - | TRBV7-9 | TGTGCCAGCAGTAAAAAGTATAGACAGGCCTTGCCCTACAATGAGCAGTTCTTC | CASSKKYRQALPYNEQFF
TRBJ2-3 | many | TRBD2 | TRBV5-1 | TGCGCCAGCAGCTTGACCCTCCGGGGGGGGCCAGCAGATACGCAGTATTTT | CASSLTLRGGPADTQYF
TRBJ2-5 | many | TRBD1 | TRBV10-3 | TGTGCCATCAGTGCTGAGGGACAGCGAGAGACCCAGTACTTC | CAISAEGQRETQYF
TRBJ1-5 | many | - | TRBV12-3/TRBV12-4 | TGTGCCAGCAGTTTGACAGCTGATCAGCCCCAGCATTTT | CASSLTADQPQHF
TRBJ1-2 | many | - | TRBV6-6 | TGTGCCAGCAGTTATGGGACTTCATATGGCTACACCTTC | CASSYGTSYGYTF
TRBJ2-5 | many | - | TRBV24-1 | TGTGCCACCAGTGCGTTAGAAGAGACCCAGTACTTC | CATSALEETQYF
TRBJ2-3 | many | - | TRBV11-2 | TGTGCCAGCAGCTTAGTCCCGGGGGCGGAGACTATGGATACGCAGTATTTT | CASSLVPGAETMDTQYF
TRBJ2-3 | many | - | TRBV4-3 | TGCGCCAGCAGCCGAGGGGGTGGAGGGCGCGGATTCACAGATACGCAGTATTTT | CASSRGGGGRGFTDTQYF
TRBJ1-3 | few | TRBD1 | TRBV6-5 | TGTGCCAGCAGAACAGGGGGAGGAGGAAACACCATATATTTT | CASRTGGGGNTIYF